The clone carrying this T cell receptor (beta chain) occurred a few times. This entry is derived from a study of early T cells in non-severe SARS-CoV-2 infection. Study summary: Sequenced material consisted of bulk RNA (from unsorted whole blood), and chains were unpaired.

The V and J ends lost 6 bases and 1 base respectively, with 12 bases between them. CDR1 is ENHRY and CDR2 is SYGVKD in the germline V gene. The CDR3 consists of 15 residues. Unique molecular identifiers were added to individual cDNA molecules. TCRdb passed the 5' RACE reads through MiXCR, listing each CDR3 protein once. Among around 60,000 distinct CDR3 sequences listed, approximately 12% were seen once. This TCR was sampled from an adult who was a healthcare worker with PCR-confirmed SARS-CoV-2 infection or an uninfected control (not recorded which). The specimen was whole blood. This chain joins TRBV10-3 and TRBJ2-2; D remains unclear. CDR3 sequence reads: CAISKDQENTGELFF. The CDR3 DNA sequence: TGTGCCATCAGCAAGGACCAAGAGAACACCGGGGAGCTGTTTTTT.